The 12 T cell receptor beta chains below come from one sample, sequenced in a study of blood T cells in healthy people across ages. Then a second PCR, running about 6 to 11 cycles, was carried out with a sample-barcoded 5' primer and a J-beta primer mix. TCRdb analysed the 5' RACE reads with MiXCR anew, one entry per CDR3 protein. The sample lists 1.4 million to 1.5 million distinct CDR3 sequences; 42% were seen once. Source material: blood. These receptors were obtained from a woman between 18 and 29 years old in good health.

The chain carries TRBV4-1 and TRBJ2-3, with D unclear. The CDR3 length is 15 residues. V dropped 1 base and J dropped 7 bases, with 15 bases sitting between them. Per germline, CDR1 MGHRA and CDR2 YSYEKL. CDR3 in amino acids: CASSQVDSEMNTQYF. CDR3 DNA sequence: TGCGCCAGCAGCCAAGTCGATTCCGAGATGAATACGCAGTATTTT.

The chain carries TRBV20-1 and TRBJ2-1; the match to TRBD2 covers 8 bases. There are 14 residues in the CDR3. Germline trimming cut 3 bases from V and 8 bases from J; bases unmatched to any gene: 9. CDR1 and CDR2 (germline): DFQATT, SNEGSKA (reference sequence). The CDR3 here is CSASLAGGVDEQFF. The CDR3 region has the DNA TGCAGTGCTAGTCTAGCGGGTGGCGTCGATGAGCAGTTCTTC.

The chain couples TRBV6-5 to TRBJ1-6; unclear D gene. Germline V lookup: CDR1 MNHEY, CDR2 SVGAGI. V was shortened by 0 bases and J by 3 bases, with 12 bases between the two germline ends. The CDR3 is made up of 17 amino acids. In DNA, the CDR3 is TGTGCCAGCAGTTACTCCGAGCCAATAATCTATAATTCACCCCTCCACTTT. Its protein is CASSYSEPIIYNSPLHF.

The chain joins TRBV9 to TRBJ2-1, with D perhaps TRBD1 (6 bases). CDR1 and CDR2 (germline): SGDLS, YYNGEE. V lost 7 bases and J lost 6, with 23 bases in between. The CDR3 extends over 16 amino acids. CDR3 nucleotide sequence: TGTGCCAGCGGGGGCTACCAAAGCCCAGCAATCAATGAGCAGTTCTTC. Its translation: CASGGYQSPAINEQFF.

The CDR3 DNA reads as TGCGCCAGCAGCTCCACTCAGGGGACAGGGAGATTCCTGACTTTC. Amino acid sequence: CASSSTQGTGRFLTF. The J gene is TRBJ2-6, the V gene TRBV5-1; TRBD1 aligns across 9 bases. The CDR3 is 15 amino acids. V was clipped by 3 bases and J by 14 bases; unmatched bases: 12. Germline CDR1 is SGHRS and CDR2 is YFSETQ.

This clonotype showed up just a few times. The chain recombines TRBV29-1 with TRBJ1-2; the D gene is possibly TRBD1 (6 bases). Germline V gene lookup returns CDR1 SQVTM and CDR2 ANQGSEA. V was trimmed by 3 bases and J by 5 bases, leaving 19 bases between them. The CDR3 loop spans 15 amino acids. The CDR3 protein is CSVELGGLGRYGYTF. The CDR3 DNA is TGCAGCGTTGAGTTAGGGGGGCTTGGCCGGTATGGCTACACCTTC. Together with reference TRBV29-1 and TRBJ1-2, the CDR3 gives the full variable domain: SAVISQKPSRDICQRGTSLTIQCQVDSQVTMMFWYRQQPGQSLTLIATANQGSEATYESGFVIDKFPISRPNLTFSTLTVSNMSPEDSSIYLCSVELGGLGRYGYTFGSGTRLTVV.

The rearrangement links TRBV10-3 to TRBJ2-5; the D is unclear. Trimming pared 2 bases from V and 2 bases from J, leaving 9 bases between. This CDR3 has 14 residues. Germline V gene lookup returns CDR1 ENHRY and CDR2 SYGVKD. This CDR3 reads CAISEAGPQETQYF. In DNA form, the CDR3 reads TGTGCCATCAGTGAGGCAGGACCACAAGAGACCCAGTACTTC.

The genes are TRBV27 and TRBJ1-2; D gene uncertain. The CDR3 runs to 13 residues. Germline CDR1 MNHEY, CDR2 SMNVEV (reference sequence). Trimming cost V 5 bases and J 2 bases, with 9 bases left between them. The CDR3 DNA sequence: TGTGCCAGCAGTAGGGTCTCAAACTATGGCTACACCTTC. It specifies CASSRVSNYGYTF.

The V call is TRBV20-1, the J call TRBJ1-1; D not certain. Trimming shortened V by 5 bases and J by 3 bases, and 7 bases separated the two germline ends. This CDR3 spans 11 amino acids. Germline V gene sequence: CDR1 DFQATT, CDR2 SNEGSKA (reference sequence). The CDR3 loop reads CSAAGDTEAFF. The CDR3, as DNA: TGCAGTGCTGCCGGTGACACTGAAGCTTTCTTT.

This chain links TRBV5-1 with TRBJ1-2; 9 bases are shared with TRBD1. V shed 3 bases, J shed 0 bases, and the junction held 9 bases outside the gene matches. The CDR3 length is 17 residues. Germline-derived CDR1 and CDR2 are SGHRS and YFSETQ. The CDR3 DNA follows: TGCGCCAGCAGCTGGGGACAGGGAGGTTTGGCTAACTATGGCTACACCTTC. It specifies CASSWGQGGLANYGYTF.

As regards this clonotype: A much more abundant neighbour one base away suggests this may be a read error. The CDR3 sequence is CAGSYSSTGGYEQYF. The CDR3 DNA follows: TGTGCCGGCAGTTACTCGAGCACAGGGGGCTACGAGCAGTACTTC. The J gene is TRBJ2-7, the V gene TRBV6-5, with TRBD1 identical over 8 bases. Germline V gives CDR1 MNHEY, CDR2 SVGAGI. The CDR3 totals 15 residues.

This clonotype was observed a few times. The chain joins TRBV7-2 to TRBJ2-1; no definite D call. V lost 1 base and J lost 4, with 11 bases in between. CDR3 length equals 15 residues. In germline, CDR1 is SGHTA, CDR2 FQGNSA. Here the CDR3 DNA reads TGTGCCAGCAGCTTAGGACCGCCGCCGTACAATGAGCAGTTCTTC. Protein sequence: CASSLGPPPYNEQFF.